These T cell receptor beta chains were read from a single sample in a study of blood T cell repertoires in COVID-19. TCRdb's table, derived via immunoSEQ multiplex PCR, lists solely in-frame clones and lacks some. The sample lists over 150,000 clones, roughly 84% occurring once. The specimen sequenced was peripheral blood. All receptors come from a man in his fifties or sixties with COVID-19, enrolled during active disease. Both conserved end residues are part of each CDR3. A D gene is named only where the DNA matches it firmly. Where a row states a size, it is once, few, many or the class of an expanded clone; other rows omit it.

CDR3 protein: CASSFVTNYNEQFF
CDR3 DNA: TGTGCCAGCAGCTTTGTGACTAACTACAATGAGCAGTTCTTC
J gene: TRBJ2-1
D gene: .
V gene: TRBV7-8
clone size: .

CDR3 protein: CASSSTGTGQYEAFF
CDR3 DNA: TGTGCCAGCAGCTCGACCGGGACAGGGCAGTACGAAGCTTTCTTT
J gene: TRBJ1-1
D gene: TRBD1
V gene: TRBV7-2
clone size: .

CDR3 protein: CASSSLRLAGTSTDTQYF
CDR3 DNA: TGTGCCAGCAGTTCACTTCGACTAGCGGGGACTAGCACAGATACGCAGTATTTT
J gene: TRBJ2-3
D gene: TRBD2
V gene: TRBV27
clone size: .

CDR3 protein: CASSVSRGYEQYF
CDR3 DNA: TGTGCCAGCAGTGTGTCCAGGGGCTACGAGCAGTACTTC
J gene: TRBJ2-7
D gene: .
V gene: TRBV6-4
clone size: .

CDR3 protein: CASSLVGYNEQFF
CDR3 DNA: TGTGCCAGCAGCTTAGTCGGCTACAATGAGCAGTTCTTC
J gene: TRBJ2-1
D gene: .
V gene: TRBV7-9
clone size: .

CDR3 protein: CASSDWTGTSNYGYTF
CDR3 DNA: TGTGCCAGCAGTGACTGGACAGGGACTTCCAACTATGGCTACACCTTC
J gene: TRBJ1-2
D gene: TRBD1
V gene: TRBV6-1
clone size: .

CDR3 protein: CASSLGGTNQPQHF
CDR3 DNA: TGTGCCAGCAGCTTGGGAGGCACCAATCAGCCCCAGCATTTT
J gene: TRBJ1-5
D gene: .
V gene: TRBV5-6
clone size: .

CDR3 protein: CASSRTGTKNTEAFF
CDR3 DNA: TGTGCCAGCTCACGGACAGGGACAAAGAACACTGAAGCTTTCTTT
J gene: TRBJ1-1
D gene: TRBD1
V gene: TRBV18
clone size: .

CDR3 protein: CASRRLAGGPSTDTQYF
CDR3 DNA: TGTGCCAGCAGGCGACTAGCGGGGGGACCTAGCACAGATACGCAGTATTTT
J gene: TRBJ2-3
D gene: TRBD2
V gene: TRBV27
clone size: .

CDR3 protein: CASLTPSGLGTYEQYF
CDR3 DNA: TGTGCCAGCCTGACTCCTTCGGGATTAGGCACCTACGAGCAGTACTTC
J gene: TRBJ2-7
D gene: .
V gene: TRBV9
clone size: once

CDR3 protein: CASSQGAGGYNEQFF
CDR3 DNA: TGTGCCAGCAGCCAAGGAGCGGGGGGCTACAATGAGCAGTTCTTC
J gene: TRBJ2-1
D gene: TRBD2
V gene: TRBV3-1/TRBV3-2
clone size: .

CDR3 protein: CASSDREMYGYTF
CDR3 DNA: TGTGCCAGCAGTGACAGGGAGATGTATGGCTACACCTTC
J gene: TRBJ1-2
D gene: TRBD1
V gene: TRBV27
clone size: .

CDR3 protein: CASRQGAHEKLFF
CDR3 DNA: TGTGCCAGCCGACAGGGGGCGCATGAAAAACTGTTTTTT
J gene: TRBJ1-4
D gene: TRBD1
V gene: TRBV19
clone size: .

CDR3 protein: CASGTGSLDGYTF
CDR3 DNA: TGTGCCAGCGGGACAGGGTCGTTGGATGGCTACACCTTC
J gene: TRBJ1-2
D gene: TRBD1
V gene: TRBV19
clone size: .

CDR3 protein: CASSVVGGGGTEAFF
CDR3 DNA: TGTGCCAGCAGCGTAGTAGGTGGGGGAGGCACTGAAGCTTTCTTT
J gene: TRBJ1-1
D gene: .
V gene: TRBV9
clone size: once

CDR3 protein: CASSYLGLAGSSYNEQFF
CDR3 DNA: TGTGCCAGCAGTTACTTAGGCCTAGCGGGTAGCTCCTACAATGAGCAGTTCTTC
J gene: TRBJ2-1
D gene: TRBD2
V gene: TRBV6-2/TRBV6-3
clone size: .

CDR3 protein: CASGGAAETQYF
CDR3 DNA: TGTGCCAGCGGGGGGGCAGCGGAGACCCAGTACTTC
J gene: TRBJ2-5
D gene: .
V gene: TRBV27
clone size: .

CDR3 protein: CASSIQGGTEAFF
CDR3 DNA: TGTGCCAGCAGCATCCAGGGGGGCACTGAAGCTTTCTTT
J gene: TRBJ1-1
D gene: TRBD1
V gene: TRBV11-3
clone size: .

CDR3 protein: CASSLEANQPQHF
CDR3 DNA: TGTGCCAGCAGCTTAGAAGCCAATCAGCCCCAGCATTTT
J gene: TRBJ1-5
D gene: .
V gene: TRBV7-2
clone size: .

CDR3 protein: CSALRQDTEAFF
CDR3 DNA: TGCAGCGCTTTGCGTCAAGACACTGAAGCTTTCTTT
J gene: TRBJ1-1
D gene: .
V gene: TRBV29-1
clone size: .

CDR3 protein: CASSEVRLAADTQYF
CDR3 DNA: TGTGCCAGCAGTGAAGTGAGACTAGCTGCAGATACGCAGTATTTT
J gene: TRBJ2-3
D gene: TRBD2
V gene: TRBV6-1
clone size: few

CDR3 protein: CASSQDTSQPQHF
CDR3 DNA: TGTGCCAGCAGCCAAGATACGAGTCAGCCCCAGCATTTT
J gene: TRBJ1-5
D gene: .
V gene: TRBV4-2
clone size: .

CDR3 protein: CAISEGTVNTEAFF
CDR3 DNA: TGTGCCATCAGTGAGGGGACAGTGAACACTGAAGCTTTCTTT
J gene: TRBJ1-1
D gene: TRBD1
V gene: TRBV10-3
clone size: .

CDR3 protein: CASSSATGSGNTIYF
CDR3 DNA: TGTGCCAGCAGCTCCGCGACAGGCTCTGGAAACACCATATATTTT
J gene: TRBJ1-3
D gene: .
V gene: TRBV14
clone size: .

CDR3 protein: CASSAGGPLAKNIQYF
CDR3 DNA: TGTGCCAGCTCCGCCGGGGGGCCTCTAGCCAAAAACATTCAGTACTTC
J gene: TRBJ2-4
D gene: .
V gene: TRBV28
clone size: .

CDR3 protein: CASSSTAANYGYTF
CDR3 DNA: TGTGCCAGCAGCTCGACAGCAGCTAACTATGGCTACACCTTC
J gene: TRBJ1-2
D gene: .
V gene: TRBV5-6
clone size: .

CDR3 protein: CASSYSVVRRDTGELFF
CDR3 DNA: TGTGCCAGCAGTTACTCCGTCGTGCGGCGGGACACCGGGGAGCTGTTTTTT
J gene: TRBJ2-2
D gene: .
V gene: TRBV6-2/TRBV6-3
clone size: .

CDR3 protein: CSVEDSRGTGNGYTF
CDR3 DNA: TGCAGCGTTGAAGATTCCCGAGGTACGGGAAATGGCTACACCTTC
J gene: TRBJ1-2
D gene: .
V gene: TRBV29-1
clone size: once

CDR3 protein: CATSTGYEQYF
CDR3 DNA: TGTGCCACCTCCACGGGTTACGAGCAGTACTTC
J gene: TRBJ2-7
D gene: .
V gene: TRBV10-3
clone size: once

CDR3 protein: CASSRTENYEQYF
CDR3 DNA: TGTGCCAGCAGTCGGACAGAAAACTACGAGCAGTACTTC
J gene: TRBJ2-7
D gene: .
V gene: TRBV28
clone size: .

CDR3 protein: CASSIGGLGNQPQHF
CDR3 DNA: TGTGCCAGTAGTATCGGGGGGTTAGGCAATCAGCCCCAGCATTTT
J gene: TRBJ1-5
D gene: .
V gene: TRBV19
clone size: .

CDR3 protein: CASSPGTSGSSYNEQFF
CDR3 DNA: TGTGCCAGCAGTCCCGGGACTAGCGGGAGCTCCTACAATGAGCAGTTCTTC
J gene: TRBJ2-1
D gene: TRBD2
V gene: TRBV25-1
clone size: .

CDR3 protein: CASSLGRNQPQHF
CDR3 DNA: TGTGCCAGCAGCTTAGGTCGGAATCAGCCCCAGCATTTT
J gene: TRBJ1-5
D gene: .
V gene: TRBV7-2
clone size: .

CDR3 protein: CASRGYRGYEQYF
CDR3 DNA: TGTGCCAGCAGGGGTTACAGGGGCTACGAGCAGTACTTC
J gene: TRBJ2-7
D gene: TRBD1
V gene: TRBV12-3/TRBV12-4
clone size: .

CDR3 protein: CASSYSQGASEKLFF
CDR3 DNA: TGTGCCAGCAGTTACTCACAGGGGGCGAGTGAAAAACTGTTTTTT
J gene: TRBJ1-4
D gene: TRBD1
V gene: TRBV6-5
clone size: .

CDR3 protein: CASSQFWRGDTQYF
CDR3 DNA: .
J gene: TRBJ2-3
D gene: .
V gene: TRBV14
clone size: .

CDR3 protein: CASSLGSGAHEQYF
CDR3 DNA: TGCGCCAGCAGCTTGGGGTCTGGGGCCCACGAGCAGTACTTC
J gene: TRBJ2-7
D gene: .
V gene: TRBV5-1
clone size: many

CDR3 protein: CASSLSLRSTGRGYTF
CDR3 DNA: TGTGCCAGCAGTTTATCACTCCGCTCGACAGGGAGAGGCTACACCTTC
J gene: TRBJ1-2
D gene: TRBD1
V gene: TRBV27
clone size: .

CDR3 protein: CATRPSSGGTDTQYF
CDR3 DNA: TGTGCCACGAGGCCCTCTAGCGGGGGCACAGATACGCAGTATTTT
J gene: TRBJ2-3
D gene: TRBD2
V gene: TRBV24-1
clone size: .

CDR3 protein: CASSLVKLAGGGANVLTF
CDR3 DNA: TGTGCCAGCAGCTTAGTTAAACTAGCGGGGGGAGGGGCCAACGTCCTGACTTTC
J gene: TRBJ2-6
D gene: TRBD2
V gene: TRBV7-2
clone size: .

CDR3 protein: CASSQTQGNEQFF
CDR3 DNA: TGTGCCAGCAGCCAAACACAGGGCAATGAGCAGTTCTTC
J gene: TRBJ2-1
D gene: .
V gene: TRBV3-1/TRBV3-2
clone size: .

CDR3 protein: CACLGAGGQRSPLHF
CDR3 DNA: TGTGCCTGCCTGGGGGCAGGGGGTCAAAGATCACCCCTCCACTTT
J gene: TRBJ1-6
D gene: TRBD1
V gene: TRBV30
clone size: .

CDR3 protein: CASSSQLAYEQFF
CDR3 DNA: TGTGCCAGCAGCTCCCAACTAGCATACGAGCAGTTCTTC
J gene: TRBJ2-1
D gene: .
V gene: TRBV11-2
clone size: once

CDR3 protein: CATSKSSTGVGEKLFF
CDR3 DNA: TGTGCCACCAGCAAGAGTTCCACAGGCGTTGGAGAAAAACTGTTTTTT
J gene: TRBJ1-4
D gene: .
V gene: TRBV15
clone size: .

CDR3 protein: CASSQDLVTGELFF
CDR3 DNA: TGTGCCAGCAGCCAAGACCTAGTCACCGGGGAGCTGTTTTTT
J gene: TRBJ2-2
D gene: .
V gene: TRBV3-1/TRBV3-2
clone size: .

CDR3 protein: CASSFRGTRSSYTF
CDR3 DNA: TGTGCCAGCAGCTTTCGGGGGACCCGCTCTAGCTACACCTTC
J gene: TRBJ1-2
D gene: .
V gene: TRBV5-8
clone size: .

CDR3 protein: CASTGVYRANTEAFF
CDR3 DNA: TGTGCCAGTACAGGGGTTTACAGGGCGAACACTGAAGCTTTCTTT
J gene: TRBJ1-1
D gene: .
V gene: TRBV19
clone size: .